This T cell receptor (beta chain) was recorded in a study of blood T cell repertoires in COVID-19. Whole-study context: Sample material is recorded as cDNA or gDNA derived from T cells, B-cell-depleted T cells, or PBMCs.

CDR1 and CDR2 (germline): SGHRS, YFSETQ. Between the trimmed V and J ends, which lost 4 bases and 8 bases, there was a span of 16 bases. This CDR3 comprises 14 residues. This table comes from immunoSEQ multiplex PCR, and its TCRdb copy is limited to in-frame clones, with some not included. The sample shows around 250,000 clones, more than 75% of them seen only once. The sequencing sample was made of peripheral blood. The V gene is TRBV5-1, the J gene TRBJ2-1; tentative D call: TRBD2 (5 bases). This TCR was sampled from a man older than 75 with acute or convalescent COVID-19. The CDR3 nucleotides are TGCGCCAGCAGCCTCGCCAAGGTCGGGGATGAGCAGTTCTTC. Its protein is CASSLAKVGDEQFF.